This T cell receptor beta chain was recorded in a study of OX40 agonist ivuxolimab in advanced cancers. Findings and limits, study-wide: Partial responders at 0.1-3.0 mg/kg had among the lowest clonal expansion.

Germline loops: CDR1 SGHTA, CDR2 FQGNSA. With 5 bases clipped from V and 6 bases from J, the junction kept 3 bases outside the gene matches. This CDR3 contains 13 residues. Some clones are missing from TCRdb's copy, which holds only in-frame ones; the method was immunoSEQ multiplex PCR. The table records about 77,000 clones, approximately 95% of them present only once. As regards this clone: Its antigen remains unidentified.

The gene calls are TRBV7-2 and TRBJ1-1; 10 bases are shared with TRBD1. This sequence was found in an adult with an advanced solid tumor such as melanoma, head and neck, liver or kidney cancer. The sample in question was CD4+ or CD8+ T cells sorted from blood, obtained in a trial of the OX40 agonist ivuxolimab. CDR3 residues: CASSLGTGAEAFF. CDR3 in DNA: TGTGCCAGCAGCCTAGGGACAGGGGCTGAAGCTTTCTTT.